The 14 T cell receptor beta chains below were found in one sample sequenced in a study of cytomegalovirus exposure and HLA in healthy donors. It was with 60 Vbeta and 13 Jbeta primers that the PCR ran. Produced via immunoSEQ multiplex PCR; TCRdb's table is partial and in-frame only. The sample includes about 170,000 clones, approximately 71% of them seen just once. Sequenced: PBMCs. The receptors shown here come from a woman in her late teens or twenties in good health and CMV-seropositive.

The CDR3, as DNA: TGTGCCAGCAGCTTAGTCCAGGGCAATCAGCCCCAGCATTTT. This translates into CASSLVQGNQPQHF. This rearrangement joins TRBV7-8 to TRBJ1-5; D is undetermined. This CDR3 is built from 14 residues. Germline V CDR1 and CDR2: SGHVS, FQNEAQ. V lost 1 base, J lost 2 bases, and 6 bases lay in between. The whole variable domain, remainder taken from reference TRBV7-8 and TRBJ1-5, is GAGVSQSPRYKVAKRGQDVALRCDPISGHVSLFWYQQALGQGPEFLTYFQNEAQLDKSGLPSDRFFAERPEGSVSTLKIQRTQQEDSAVYLCASSLVQGNQPQHFGDGTRLSIL.

The chain joins TRBV11-3 to TRBJ2-1; 10 bases agree with TRBD2. The CDR3 is 16 residues long. V lost 5 bases to trimming and J lost 5 bases; unmatched junction nucleotides: 9. Germline V CDR1 and CDR2: SGHNT, YENEEA. CDR3 DNA: TGTGCCAGCAGCCCAGGAGGTAGCGGGAGGAACAATGAGCAGTTCTTC. The encoded protein is CASSPGGSGRNNEQFF.

This chain connects TRBV5-1 to TRBJ2-5, with a possible D match to TRBD1 (5 bases). V lost 0 bases and J 7 bases, leaving 10 bases between the germline ends. The CDR3 length is 13 residues. Germline V gene data show CDR1 as SGHRS and CDR2 as YFSETQ. DNA of the CDR3: TGCGCCAGCAGCTTGGAACAGGCTGGGACCCAGTACTTC. Its translation: CASSLEQAGTQYF.

The chain's CDR3 is CASSLLGGGREQYF. The CDR3 DNA reads TGTGCCAGCAGTTTATTGGGCGGGGGCCGCGAGCAGTACTTC. The chain links TRBV28 to TRBJ2-7; weak D call: TRBD2 (7 bases). The CDR3 contains 14 residues. Germline V lookup: CDR1 MDHEN, CDR2 SYDVKM. Trimming cost V 1 base and J 6 bases, with 13 bases left between them. The full variable domain, completed using reference TRBV28 and TRBJ2-7, is DVKVTQSSRYLVKRTGEKVFLECVQDMDHENMFWYRQDPGLGLRLIYFSYDVKMKEKGDIPEGYSVSREKKERFSLILESASTNQTSMYLCASSLLGGGREQYFGPGTRLTVT.

V and J are TRBV9 and TRBJ2-1; TRBD2 aligns across 9 bases. The V and J ends lost 4 bases and 5 bases, in that order; junction bases with no gene match: 13. CDR1 is SGDLS and CDR2 is YYNGEE in the germline V gene. This CDR3 has 17 residues. The CDR3 DNA follows: TGTGCCAGCAGCACCCCCGCTAGCGGGGAAGGTAACAATGAGCAGTTCTTC. Encoded protein: CASSTPASGEGNNEQFF.

The table lists this clone with a count of one. The gene calls are TRBV4-1 and TRBJ2-3; no clear D. The CDR3 loop spans 17 amino acids. Trimming stripped 1 base from V and 3 bases from J, with 17 bases between. Germline V gives CDR1 MGHRA, CDR2 YSYEKL. CDR3 in amino acids: CASSQALSSFRTDTQYF. The CDR3 bases are TGCGCCAGCAGCCAAGCCCTGAGTTCGTTTCGGACAGATACGCAGTATTTT.

This clone was found a few times. The chain links TRBV5-6 to TRBJ2-7; no clear D. Germline lookup yields CDR1 SGHDT and CDR2 YYEEEE. The CDR3 spans 11 residues. V was shortened by 2 bases and J by 6 bases, with 6 bases between the two germline ends. The CDR3 loop is CASSLTSEQYF. In DNA, the CDR3 is TGTGCCAGCAGCTTAACTTCCGAGCAGTACTTC.

This chain uses TRBV6-5 with TRBJ2-1, with TRBD2 matching over 8 bases. Germline V gene data show CDR1 as MNHEY and CDR2 as SVGAGI. After removal of 2 bases from V and 6 bases from J, the junction contained 9 bases not matched to a gene. This CDR3 contains 16 residues. CDR3 amino acids: CASSYRGGLPANEQFF. CDR3 nucleotide sequence: TGTGCCAGCAGTTACCGCGGGGGGCTCCCCGCCAATGAGCAGTTCTTC.

This chain uses TRBV6-5 with TRBJ1-2; D gene uncertain. Germline V gene data show CDR1 as MNHEY and CDR2 as SVGAGI. The CDR3 runs to 13 residues. Trimming took 8 bases from V and 1 from J, leaving 11 bases between them. The CDR3: CASSTLNNYGYTF. CDR3 nucleotides: TGTGCCAGCTCAACCCTAAATAACTATGGCTACACCTTC.

As to this clone: One end of the junction is discordant with germline, which a read error may explain. This chain joins TRBV12-5 and TRBJ2-3; D may be TRBD1 (6 bases). CDR3 length: 12 residues. The V gene's germline CDR1 is LGHNT and CDR2 FRNRAP. The CDR3, as DNA: TGTGCTAGTGGTTTGTCCACCGCCGACAGGATTTTT. As protein: CASGLSTADRIF.

This sequence joins TRBV18 and TRBJ2-7, with D perhaps TRBD1 (6 bases). The CDR3 length is 15 residues. The germline CDR1 and CDR2 sequences are KGHSH and LQKENI. V dropped 3 bases and J dropped 2 bases, with 14 bases sitting between them. For the CDR3, the DNA is TGTGCCAGCTCACCTTCCAGGGGTGGGCCCTACGAGCAGTACTTC. It is translated as CASSPSRGGPYEQYF. Together with reference TRBV18 and TRBJ2-7, the CDR3 gives the full variable domain: NAGVMQNPRHLVRRRGQEARLRCSPMKGHSHVYWYRQLPEEGLKFMVYLQKENIIDESGMPKERFSAEFPKEGPSILRIQQVVRGDSAAYFCASSPSRGGPYEQYFGPGTRLTVT.

The chain has TRBV6-5 and TRBJ1-4; tentatively, D is TRBD1 (6 bases). V was cut by 2 bases and J by 4 bases, with 11 bases left in between. This CDR3 comprises 15 residues. Germline lookup yields CDR1 MNHEY and CDR2 SVGAGI. CDR3 in amino acids: CASSYGGGYNEKLFF. The CDR3 bases are TGTGCCAGCAGTTACGGGGGCGGCTATAATGAAAAACTGTTTTTT.

Here the CDR3 DNA reads TGTGCCAGCAGCTTAGTCCTTCGTAGCCAAGAGACCCAGTACTTC. This gives the protein CASSLVLRSQETQYF. J is TRBJ2-5 and V is TRBV7-2, with D unresolved. Between the trimmed V and J ends, which lost 1 base and 1 base, there was a span of 10 bases. CDR1 SGHTA and CDR2 FQGNSA come from the germline V gene. This CDR3 comprises 15 residues.

The chain links TRBV18 to TRBJ2-1; a possible D gene is TRBD1 (5 bases). Trimming removed 4 bases from V and 4 bases from J, with 8 bases in between. Germline V gene data show CDR1 as KGHSH and CDR2 as LQKENI. The CDR3 extends over 13 amino acids. The CDR3 here is CASSRQGYNEQFF. CDR3 DNA: TGTGCCAGCTCACGGCAGGGATACAATGAGCAGTTCTTC.